This T cell receptor (beta chain) comes out of a study of blood T cell repertoires in COVID-19. About the research overall: COVID-19 samples collected from the United States, Italy and Spain covered acute and convalescent phases. Nucleic acid was either cDNA or gDNA, and it came from T cells, B-cell-depleted T cells, or PBMCs.

The authors' processing: How many nucleated cells were present was estimated from reference gene primer amplification. Some clones are missing from TCRdb's copy, which holds only in-frame ones; the method was immunoSEQ multiplex PCR. V and J calls and clone size are those listed in that table; D and trimming were worked out from the DNA. The sample yields around 150,000 clones, approximately 84% seen once. CDR3 length: 15 amino acids. The germline gives CDR1 SGHRS, CDR2 YFSETQ. V trimming: 4 bases; J trimming: 5 bases; junction bases outside the gene matches: 6. Specimen: peripheral blood. This receptor was obtained from a woman of 80 years or more with acute or convalescent COVID-19. The V and J genes are TRBV5-1 and TRBJ2-2, with TRBD1 matching 9 bases. The CDR3 nucleotides read TGCGCCAGCAGCGGTGGGACAGGGTGGACCGGGGAGCTGTTTTTT. It specifies CASSGGTGWTGELFF. The variable domain in full, with the rest retrieved from reference TRBV5-1 and TRBJ2-2, is KAGVTQTPRYLIKTRGQQVTLSCSPISGHRSVSWYQQTPGQGLQFLFEYFSETQRNKGNFPGRFSGRQFSNSRSEMNVSTLELGDSALYLCASSGGTGWTGELFFGEGSRLTVL.